A selection of T cell receptor beta chains follows, all from one sample in a study of CD8+ T cells in alopecia areata. The repertoire was sequenced with immunoSEQ multiplex PCR; TCRdb's copy has only in-frame clones and lacks some. Of roughly 180,000 clones in the sample, 60% to 70% were seen once. The sample in question was CD4+ T cells sorted from blood, obtained at week 4, from a patient treated with tofacitinib. These receptors were obtained from a human donor with alopecia areata. The CDR3 runs from the conserved cysteine through the conserved F or W. D genes are given only for firm matches. Some rows have no size entry. The others give once, few or many, or a class for an expanded clone.

-	-	TRBV5-1	TRBJ2-2	CASSLAVQTGELFF	TGCGCCAGCAGCTTGGCCGTGCAGACCGGGGAGCTGTTTTTT
-	-	TRBV2	TRBJ2-7	CASSVGPLTYEQYF	TGTGCCAGCAGTGTAGGGCCCCTCACCTACGAGCAGTACTTC
-	-	TRBV29-1	TRBJ2-3	CRVTGKLTDTQYF	TGCAGGGTCACAGGGAAACTCACAGATACGCAGTATTTT
TRBD1	-	TRBV6-6	TRBJ1-2	CASSYPDRGLYGYTF	TGTGCCAGCAGTTACCCGGACAGGGGGTTGTATGGCTACACCTTC
TRBD2	-	TRBV4-1	TRBJ2-7	CASSTLAGISSYEQYF	TGCGCCAGCAGTACCCTAGCGGGGATTAGCTCCTACGAGCAGTACTTC
-	few	TRBV7-9	TRBJ1-3	CASSVSTGFGNTIYF	TGTGCCAGCAGCGTTAGCACAGGGTTCGGAAACACCATATATTTT
TRBD2	-	TRBV5-4	TRBJ2-3	CASSLLDSGGTDTQYF	TGTGCCAGCAGCTTGTTAGATAGCGGGGGCACAGATACGCAGTATTTT
TRBD1	-	TRBV29-1	TRBJ2-7	CSVETAGGRTPYEQYF	TGCAGCGTTGAAACGGCAGGGGGCCGGACTCCCTACGAGCAGTACTTC
-	-	TRBV7-6	TRBJ2-5	CASSSQETQYF	TGTGCCAGCAGCTCCCAAGAGACCCAGTACTTC
TRBD1	-	TRBV28	TRBJ1-5	CASRSGQGQLGPQHF	TGTGCCAGCAGATCGGGACAGGGGCAACTGGGGCCCCAGCATTTT
-	-	TRBV29-1	TRBJ2-2	CSVTSSGELFF	TGCAGCGTTACAAGTTCCGGGGAGCTGTTTTTT
-	-	TRBV5-6	TRBJ1-2	CASSSGVFNNYGYTF	TGTGCCAGCAGCTCCGGGGTTTTCAATAACTATGGCTACACCTTC
-	-	TRBV5-5	TRBJ1-5	CASSLEGPGPQHF	TGTGCCAGCAGCTTAGAGGGGCCTGGGCCCCAGCATTTT
-	-	TRBV30	TRBJ2-2	CAWTGARARDTGELFF	TGTGCCTGGACTGGAGCCAGGGCCCGGGACACCGGGGAGCTGTTTTTT
-	-	TRBV30	TRBJ1-3	CAWAGGSGNTIYF	TGTGCCTGGGCGGGGGGCTCTGGAAACACCATATATTTT
TRBD2	few	TRBV29-1	TRBJ2-5	CSVEGLAWKTQYF	TGCAGCGTTGAGGGACTAGCGTGGAAGACCCAGTACTTC
-	-	TRBV5-1	TRBJ1-2	CASSRDSPANYGYTF	TGCGCCAGCAGCCGCGACAGTCCAGCTAACTATGGCTACACCTTC
-	few	TRBV10-3	TRBJ1-5	CAISEGVNSNQPQHF	TGTGCCATCAGTGAGGGCGTCAATAGCAATCAGCCCCAGCATTTT
-	few	TRBV27	TRBJ2-5	CASSFRVDETQYF	TGTGCCAGCAGTTTCAGGGTGGACGAGACCCAGTACTTC
-	-	TRBV30	TRBJ1-2	CAWSPWEGASGYTF	TGTGCCTGGAGCCCCTGGGAGGGTGCATCGGGCTACACCTTC
-	-	TRBV29-1	TRBJ2-1	CSVFGGAAYNEQFF	TGCAGCGTTTTTGGAGGGGCGGCCTACAATGAGCAGTTCTTC
-	once	TRBV18	TRBJ2-1	CASSPEGAEFF	TGTGCCAGCTCACCAGAGGGAGCGGAGTTCTTC
TRBD2	-	TRBV29-1	TRBJ2-1	CSMPSGGFNEQFF	TGCAGCATGCCTAGCGGGGGCTTCAATGAGCAGTTCTTC
-	few	TRBV7-9	TRBJ2-6	CASSSSGANVLTF	TGTGCCAGCAGCTCCTCTGGGGCCAACGTCCTGACTTTC
-	few	TRBV5-5	TRBJ1-2	CASSLVGLDYGYTF	TGTGCCAGCAGCTTGGTAGGGTTGGACTATGGCTACACCTTC
TRBD1	few	TRBV19	TRBJ2-1	CASSAGWTGTYNEQFF	TGTGCCAGTAGTGCGGGTTGGACAGGGACCTACAATGAGCAGTTCTTC
-	few	TRBV11-2	TRBJ1-2	CASSLAGNGYTF	TGTGCCAGCAGCTTGGCAGGGAATGGCTACACCTTC
TRBD2	-	TRBV4-2	TRBJ2-2	CAARGGLAGGTGELFF	TGTGCCGCTAGGGGAGGGCTAGCGGGGGGTACCGGGGAGCTGTTTTTT
-	-	TRBV29-1	TRBJ2-2	CSVRPRVNTGELFF	TGCAGCGTTCGTCCCAGGGTGAACACCGGGGAGCTGTTTTTT
TRBD1	once	TRBV11-2	TRBJ2-6	CASSLTGGGSGANVLTF	TGTGCCAGCAGCTTGACAGGGGGCGGGTCTGGGGCCAACGTCCTGACTTTC
-	-	TRBV29-1	TRBJ2-1	CSVESNRDEQFF	TGCAGCGTTGAATCTAACAGGGATGAGCAGTTCTTC
TRBD1	-	TRBV6-5	TRBJ2-1	CASSPGTGSNEQFF	TGTGCCAGCAGCCCCGGGACAGGGTCCAATGAGCAGTTCTTC
-	-	TRBV30	TRBJ1-2	CAWSGLTPDYGYTF	TGTGCCTGGAGTGGACTCACTCCCGACTATGGCTACACCTTC
TRBD2	few	TRBV30	TRBJ2-1	CAWSGVAGGQFF	TGTGCCTGGAGTGGAGTAGCGGGGGGGCAGTTCTTC
TRBD1	few	TRBV5-1	TRBJ2-5	CASRDRVSETQYF	TGCGCCAGCCGCGACAGGGTCTCCGAGACCCAGTACTTC
-	few	TRBV29-1	TRBJ2-7	CSVRGRVSYEQYF	TGCAGCGTACGGGGACGGGTATCCTACGAGCAGTACTTC
-	-	TRBV19	TRBJ2-5	CASSPPRGAGGPGTQYF	TGTGCCAGTAGTCCACCCCGCGGGGCGGGCGGGCCCGGGACCCAGTACTTC
TRBD1	once	TRBV29-1	TRBJ2-5	CSGNRGSETQYF	TGCAGCGGGAACAGGGGATCCGAGACCCAGTACTTC
TRBD1	-	TRBV30	TRBJ1-1	CALGQGPNTEAFF	TGTGCCTTGGGACAGGGTCCGAACACTGAAGCTTTCTTT
-	-	TRBV15	TRBJ1-4	CATSSEARGTANNEKLFF	TGTGCCACCAGCAGTGAGGCGCGCGGGACTGCCAATAATGAAAAACTGTTTTTT
-	few	TRBV29-1	TRBJ2-1	CSAPWGSSSYNEQFF	TGCAGCGCTCCGTGGGGCTCCAGTTCTTACAATGAGCAGTTCTTC
-	few	TRBV27	TRBJ2-2	CASSAPNTGELFF	TGTGCCAGCAGCGCCCCGAACACCGGGGAGCTGTTTTTT
-	-	TRBV7-9	TRBJ2-5	CASSLHKGGVETQYF	TGTGCCAGCAGCTTACATAAGGGTGGTGTGGAGACCCAGTACTTC
-	-	TRBV30	TRBJ1-4	CAWSIDSYNEKLFF	TGTGCCTGGAGTATAGACAGCTACAATGAAAAACTGTTTTTT